These T cell receptor beta chains were read from a single sample in a study of shared clonotypes between healthy human individuals. Some clones are missing from TCRdb's copy, which holds only in-frame ones; the method was immunoSEQ multiplex PCR. The sample includes approximately 2.4 million clones, more than 90% of them seen just once. The sequenced sample was naive CD4+ T cells sorted from blood. Source of these receptors: a man aged 18 to 29 in good health. CDR3s include the opening cysteine and the closing phenylalanine or tryptophan. The order of the fields is J gene, V gene, D gene, CDR3 protein. D genes are given only for firm matches.

j_gene: TRBJ2-1; v_gene: TRBV5-4; d_gene: .; CDR3aa: CASSLGGTYLYNEQFF
j_gene: TRBJ2-2; v_gene: TRBV5-1; d_gene: TRBD2; CDR3aa: CASSLGLAGAPTGTGELFF
j_gene: TRBJ2-7; v_gene: TRBV5-4; d_gene: .; CDR3aa: CASSLVPVDSYEQYF
j_gene: TRBJ1-1; v_gene: TRBV18; d_gene: TRBD1; CDR3aa: CASSPMNRGQAEAFF
j_gene: TRBJ2-5; v_gene: TRBV6-5; d_gene: TRBD1; CDR3aa: CASRLGGGETQYF
j_gene: TRBJ2-2; v_gene: TRBV4-1; d_gene: TRBD1; CDR3aa: CASSQVQGITGELFF
j_gene: TRBJ2-3; v_gene: TRBV6-5; d_gene: TRBD2; CDR3aa: CASSSGTKTDTQYF
j_gene: TRBJ1-2; v_gene: TRBV18; d_gene: .; CDR3aa: CASSPRATTNEYGYTF
j_gene: TRBJ1-2; v_gene: TRBV19; d_gene: .; CDR3aa: CASRHAGGIHGYTF
j_gene: TRBJ1-6; v_gene: TRBV27; d_gene: .; CDR3aa: CASSRQDTGLALHF
j_gene: TRBJ1-1; v_gene: TRBV4-3; d_gene: .; CDR3aa: CASSQQENTEAFF
j_gene: TRBJ2-7; v_gene: TRBV30; d_gene: TRBD1; CDR3aa: CAWGQGEHEQYF
j_gene: TRBJ2-5; v_gene: TRBV18; d_gene: .; CDR3aa: CASSPSWGSETQYF
j_gene: TRBJ1-1; v_gene: TRBV5-1; d_gene: TRBD1; CDR3aa: CASSLWTGGGTEAFF
j_gene: TRBJ2-7; v_gene: TRBV6-5; d_gene: .; CDR3aa: CASSYLTGSGSYEQYF
j_gene: TRBJ2-1; v_gene: TRBV5-1; d_gene: .; CDR3aa: CASSLFVGVDNEQFF
j_gene: TRBJ2-3; v_gene: TRBV4-1; d_gene: .; CDR3aa: CASSQIGLSTDTQYF
j_gene: TRBJ2-5; v_gene: TRBV11-2; d_gene: .; CDR3aa: CASSLIGLQTQYF
j_gene: TRBJ2-3; v_gene: TRBV11-2; d_gene: TRBD2; CDR3aa: CASSLDLAGGREQYF
j_gene: TRBJ2-1; v_gene: TRBV5-4; d_gene: TRBD2; CDR3aa: CASSFGGLAGGQEQFF
j_gene: TRBJ1-2; v_gene: TRBV19; d_gene: TRBD1; CDR3aa: CASRPVGTGDGYTF
j_gene: TRBJ2-5; v_gene: TRBV13; d_gene: .; CDR3aa: CASSSTQVVSQYF
j_gene: TRBJ1-1; v_gene: TRBV28; d_gene: .; CDR3aa: CASSFPASSEAFF